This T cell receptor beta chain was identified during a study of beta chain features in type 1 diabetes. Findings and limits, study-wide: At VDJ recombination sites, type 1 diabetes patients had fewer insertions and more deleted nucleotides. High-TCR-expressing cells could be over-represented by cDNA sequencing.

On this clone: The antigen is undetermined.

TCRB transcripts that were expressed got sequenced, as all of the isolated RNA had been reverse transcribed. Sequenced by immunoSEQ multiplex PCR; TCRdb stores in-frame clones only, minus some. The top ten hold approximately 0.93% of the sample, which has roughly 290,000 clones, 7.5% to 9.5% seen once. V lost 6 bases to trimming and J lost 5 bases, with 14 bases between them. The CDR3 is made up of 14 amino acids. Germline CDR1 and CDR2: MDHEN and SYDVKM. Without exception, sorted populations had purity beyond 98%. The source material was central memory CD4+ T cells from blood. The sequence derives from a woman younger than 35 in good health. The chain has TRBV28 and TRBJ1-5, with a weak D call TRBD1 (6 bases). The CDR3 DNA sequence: TGTGCCAGCAGCCCACAGGGAGGCTATCAGCCCCAGCATTTT. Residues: CASSPQGGYQPQHF.